This record looks at one TCR beta chain sequence and its context. This entry comes from a study of blood T cell repertoires in COVID-19. Study background: The study drew acute and convalescent COVID-19 samples from the United States, Italy and Spain. T cells, B-cell-depleted T cells, or PBMCs provided the cDNA or gDNA that served as material.

Under the authors' procedure: How many nucleated cells were present was estimated from reference gene primer amplification. Sequenced by immunoSEQ multiplex PCR; TCRdb stores in-frame clones only, minus some. Clonal size and the V and J genes are those of that table, whereas D and trimming came from the DNA. Of 53,000 or so clones detected, 90% to 95% appear once; the ten largest clones hold approximately 3%. The TCR was taken from a human donor in a cohort sampled during active COVID-19. What was sequenced was peripheral blood.

The CDR3 bases are TGTGCCAGCACCGCGAGTCGGGGATCCTTGGACGAGCAGTACTTC. This translates into CASTASRGSLDEQYF. The V call is TRBV7-9, the J call TRBJ2-7; D is perhaps TRBD2 (5 bases). Germline loops: CDR1 SEHNR, CDR2 FQNEAQ (reference sequence). Trimming removed 7 bases at V and 5 bases at J, with 21 bases between. The CDR3 is 15 amino acids. The variable domain in full, with the rest retrieved from reference TRBV7-9 and TRBJ2-7, is DTGVSQNPRHKITKRGQNVTFRCDPISEHNRLYWYRQTLGQGPEFLTYFQNEAQLEKSRLLSDRFSAERPKGSFSTLEIQRTEQGDSAMYLCASTASRGSLDEQYFGPGTRLTVT.